The text below deals with one T cell receptor (beta chain). The antigen it binds to is not known. Base qualities are not at hand, and no much larger clone is one base apart. Read against the paper, the sample's time point label means: resected brain tissue, or blood drawn just prior to surgery. The surgery cases showing the highest brain T cell transcript signatures were chosen for TCR beta chain sequencing of brain tissue and, when available, of blood. Prior to surgery, the patients had been treated with at least one anti-epileptic drug. TCR-sequenced patients were children with drug-resistant epilepsy due to tuberous sclerosis complex, focal cortical dysplasia, Rasmussen encephalitis or hemimegalencephaly. Blood samples were drawn just before the epilepsy surgery. Bulk genomic DNA was extracted from unsorted brain tissue and whole blood with the Monarch genomic DNA purification kit. The immunoSEQ assay was used to generate TCR beta chain sequences from genomic DNA. Concerning the study's data processing: Any CDR3 sequence that did not begin with the conserved framework cysteine at position 104 was removed by hand. Clonality was calculated as one minus the normalized Shannon's Diversity Index, with values ranging from 0 (maximal diversity) to 1 (oligoclonal). Differences in the frequency of the same CDR3 between samples, such as brain versus blood, were assessed with chi-squared comparison-of-proportions tests. Public clonotypes were found by searching immuneACCESS, and the VDJdb browser was used to assess similarity to known antiviral clonotypes. TCRdb limited this immuneACCESS table to in-frame rearrangements with V and J called. A share of clones is missing; checked studies link under half to unresolved V genes, and the rest is unexplained. V and J calls and clone size are those listed in that table; D and trimming were worked out from the DNA. The sample contains tens of thousands of clones, under 95% of them found a single time. The ten largest clones add up to around 24% of the sample.

This sample is drawn from a study of brain T cells in children with intractable seizures listed by TCRdb under 2021. Background for the entire study: Resected brain tissue from 53 pediatric epilepsy surgery cases was initially screened for immune gene transcripts with a NanoString immunology panel. Among the approximately twelve selected surgery cases, pre-surgery blood was additionally sequenced for eight, leaving four cases with brain tissue only. Findings and caveats that apply to the study as a whole: Viral specificity was inferred only from CDR3 sequence similarity, and patients' HCMV serostatus was unknown. Because sequencing depth was different between pre-surgery and post-surgery blood, clones absent from the pre-surgery sample may reflect undersampling.

The junction shows trimming of 7 bases on V and 0 bases on J, and the gene matches do not reach 6 bases of it. CDR1 and CDR2 are drawn from the germline V gene (reference sequence): LNHDA, SQIVND. Counted from cysteine to phenylalanine, this CDR3 has 15 amino acids. Just CDR3 DNA is preserved here, 45 bases in frame from base 1. The sequenced sample was peripheral blood, obtained at surgery. The chain joins TRBV19 to TRBJ1-5, with TRBD1 identical over 7 junction bases. The TCR originated in a girl aged 2 to 9 with Rasmussen encephalitis and intractable seizures. CDR3 loop: CASTKTGYSNQPQHF. Here is the DNA: TGTGCCAGTACCAAGACAGGGTATAGCAATCAGCCCCAGCATTTT.